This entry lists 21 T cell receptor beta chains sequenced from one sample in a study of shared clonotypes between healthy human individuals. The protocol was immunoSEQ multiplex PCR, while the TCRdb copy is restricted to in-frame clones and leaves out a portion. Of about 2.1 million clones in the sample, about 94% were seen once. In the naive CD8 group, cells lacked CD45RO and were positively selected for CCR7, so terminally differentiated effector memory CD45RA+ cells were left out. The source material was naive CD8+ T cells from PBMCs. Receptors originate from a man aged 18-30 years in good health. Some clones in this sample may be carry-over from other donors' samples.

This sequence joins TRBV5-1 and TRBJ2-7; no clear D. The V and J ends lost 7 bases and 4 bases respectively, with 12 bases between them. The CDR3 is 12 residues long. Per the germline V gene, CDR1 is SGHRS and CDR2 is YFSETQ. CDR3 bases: TGCGCCAGCGGACCTACACCTTACGAGCAGTACTTC. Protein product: CASGPTPYEQYF.

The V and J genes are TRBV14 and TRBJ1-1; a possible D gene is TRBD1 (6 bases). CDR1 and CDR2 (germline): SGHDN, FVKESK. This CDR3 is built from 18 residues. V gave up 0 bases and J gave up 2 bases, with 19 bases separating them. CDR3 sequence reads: CASSQDGRGPSRNTEAFF. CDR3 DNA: TGTGCCAGCAGCCAAGACGGCAGGGGCCCTAGTAGAAACACTGAAGCTTTCTTT. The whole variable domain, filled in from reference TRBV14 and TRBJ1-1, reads EAGVTQFPSHSVIEKGQTVTLRCDPISGHDNLYWYRRVMGKEIKFLLHFVKESKQDESGMPNNRFLAERTGGTYSTLKVQPAELEDSGVYFCASSQDGRGPSRNTEAFFGQGTRLTVV.

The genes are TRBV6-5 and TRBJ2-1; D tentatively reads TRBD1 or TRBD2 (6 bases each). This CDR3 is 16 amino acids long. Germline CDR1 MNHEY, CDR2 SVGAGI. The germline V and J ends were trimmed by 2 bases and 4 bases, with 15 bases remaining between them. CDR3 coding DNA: TGTGCCAGCAGTTACCAGGGGTTGGAGGGATACAATGAGCAGTTCTTC. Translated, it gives CASSYQGLEGYNEQFF.

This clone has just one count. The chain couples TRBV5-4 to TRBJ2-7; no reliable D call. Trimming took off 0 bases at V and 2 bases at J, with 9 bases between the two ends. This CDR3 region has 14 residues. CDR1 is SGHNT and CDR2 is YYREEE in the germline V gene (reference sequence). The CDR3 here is CASSLGQVPYEQYF. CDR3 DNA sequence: TGTGCCAGCAGCTTGGGGCAGGTCCCCTACGAGCAGTACTTC.

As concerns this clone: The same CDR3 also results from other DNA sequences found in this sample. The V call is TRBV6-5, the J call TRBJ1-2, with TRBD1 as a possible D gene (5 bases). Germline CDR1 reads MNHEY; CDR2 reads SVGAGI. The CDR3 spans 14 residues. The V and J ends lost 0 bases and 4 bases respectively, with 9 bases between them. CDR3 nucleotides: TGTGCCAGCAGTTACTCTGGGGCGGGCTATGGCTACACCTTC. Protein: CASSYSGAGYGYTF.

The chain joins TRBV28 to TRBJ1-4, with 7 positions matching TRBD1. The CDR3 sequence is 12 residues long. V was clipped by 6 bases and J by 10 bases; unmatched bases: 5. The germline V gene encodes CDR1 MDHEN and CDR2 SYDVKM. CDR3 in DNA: TGTGCCAGCAGGACAGGGTCAGGAAAACTGTTTTTT. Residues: CASRTGSGKLFF.

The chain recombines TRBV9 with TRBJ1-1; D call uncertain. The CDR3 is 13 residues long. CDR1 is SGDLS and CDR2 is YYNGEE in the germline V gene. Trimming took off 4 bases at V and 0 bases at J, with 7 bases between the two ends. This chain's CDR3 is CASSISMNTEAFF. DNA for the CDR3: TGTGCCAGCAGCATTTCTATGAACACTGAAGCTTTCTTT. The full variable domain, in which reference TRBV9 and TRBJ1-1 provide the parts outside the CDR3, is DSGVTQTPKHLITATGQRVTLRCSPRSGDLSVYWYQQSLDQGLQFLIQYYNGEERAKGNILERFSAQQFPDLHSELNLSSLELGDSALYFCASSISMNTEAFFGQGTRLTVV.

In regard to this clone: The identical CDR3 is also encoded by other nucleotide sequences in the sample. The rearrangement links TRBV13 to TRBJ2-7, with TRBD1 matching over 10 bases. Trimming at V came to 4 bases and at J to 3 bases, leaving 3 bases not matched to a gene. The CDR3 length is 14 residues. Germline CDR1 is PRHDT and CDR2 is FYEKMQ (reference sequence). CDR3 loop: CASSSRDRGYEQYF. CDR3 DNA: TGTGCCAGCAGCTCCCGGGACAGGGGCTACGAGCAGTACTTC.

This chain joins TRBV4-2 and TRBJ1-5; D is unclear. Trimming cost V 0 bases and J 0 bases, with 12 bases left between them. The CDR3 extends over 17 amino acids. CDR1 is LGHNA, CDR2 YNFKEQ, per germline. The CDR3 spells CASSQDSRGNSNQPQHF. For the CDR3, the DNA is TGTGCCAGCAGCCAAGATTCCAGAGGGAATAGCAATCAGCCCCAGCATTTT.

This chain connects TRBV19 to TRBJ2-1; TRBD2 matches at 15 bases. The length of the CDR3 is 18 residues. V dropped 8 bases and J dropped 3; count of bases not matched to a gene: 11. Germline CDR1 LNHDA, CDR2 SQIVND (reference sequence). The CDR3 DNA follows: TGTGCCAGTCTCCCGGGACTAGCGGGAGGCCACCGCTACAATGAGCAGTTCTTC. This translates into CASLPGLAGGHRYNEQFF.

As DNA, the CDR3 is TGTGCCAGCAGCCCGGACACTTTCGACCTCGAAGCTTTCTTT. It translates to CASSPDTFDLEAFF. The rearrangement uses TRBV7-9 and TRBJ1-1; D perhaps matches TRBD1 (5 bases). CDR1 SEHNR and CDR2 FQNEAQ come from the germline V gene (reference sequence). V lost 5 bases and J lost 8, with 18 bases in between. The CDR3 is made up of 14 amino acids.

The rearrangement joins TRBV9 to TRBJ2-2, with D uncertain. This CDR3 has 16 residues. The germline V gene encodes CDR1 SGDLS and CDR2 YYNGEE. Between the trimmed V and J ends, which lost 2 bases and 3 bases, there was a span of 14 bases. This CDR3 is CASSVATGPYTGELFF. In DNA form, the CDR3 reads TGTGCCAGCAGCGTGGCCACCGGGCCCTACACCGGGGAGCTGTTTTTT. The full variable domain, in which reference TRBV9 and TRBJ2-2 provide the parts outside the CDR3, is DSGVTQTPKHLITATGQRVTLRCSPRSGDLSVYWYQQSLDQGLQFLIQYYNGEERAKGNILERFSAQQFPDLHSELNLSSLELGDSALYFCASSVATGPYTGELFFGEGSRLTVL.

CDR3 sequence (DNA): TGTGCCAGCAGTTACTCCCGGTCCAATACGCAGTATTTT. Its translation is CASSYSRSNTQYF. This chain connects TRBV6-5 to TRBJ2-3, with D hard to call. The V gene lost 0 bases and the J gene lost 7 bases, with 8 bases spanning the gap. CDR1 MNHEY and CDR2 SVGAGI come from the germline V gene. This CDR3 contains 13 residues.

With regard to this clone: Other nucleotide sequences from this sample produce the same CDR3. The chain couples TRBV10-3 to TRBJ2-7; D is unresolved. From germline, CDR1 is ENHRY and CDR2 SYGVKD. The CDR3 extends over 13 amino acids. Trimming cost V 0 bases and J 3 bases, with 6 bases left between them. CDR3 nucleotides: TGTGCCATCAGTGAGTCTACGGGCTACGAGCAGTACTTC. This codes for CAISESTGYEQYF.

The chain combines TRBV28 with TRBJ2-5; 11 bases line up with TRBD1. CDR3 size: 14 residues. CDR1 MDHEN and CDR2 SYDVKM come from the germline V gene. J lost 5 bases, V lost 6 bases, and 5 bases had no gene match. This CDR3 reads CASRQRDRGETQYF. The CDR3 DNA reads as TGTGCCAGCAGACAACGGGACAGGGGGGAGACCCAGTACTTC.

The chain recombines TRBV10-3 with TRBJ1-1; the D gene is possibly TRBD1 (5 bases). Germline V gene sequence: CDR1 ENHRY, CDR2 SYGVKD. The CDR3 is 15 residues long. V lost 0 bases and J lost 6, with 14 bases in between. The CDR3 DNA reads TGTGCCATCAGTGAGTCGTTAGGCAGGGTGGCTGAAGCTTTCTTT. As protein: CAISESLGRVAEAFF.

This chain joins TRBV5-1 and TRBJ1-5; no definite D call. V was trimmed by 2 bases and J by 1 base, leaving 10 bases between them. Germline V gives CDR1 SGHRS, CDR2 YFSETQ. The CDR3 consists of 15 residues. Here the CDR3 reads CASSFRAGSNQPQHF. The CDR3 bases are TGCGCCAGCAGCTTTAGGGCTGGGAGCAATCAGCCCCAGCATTTT.

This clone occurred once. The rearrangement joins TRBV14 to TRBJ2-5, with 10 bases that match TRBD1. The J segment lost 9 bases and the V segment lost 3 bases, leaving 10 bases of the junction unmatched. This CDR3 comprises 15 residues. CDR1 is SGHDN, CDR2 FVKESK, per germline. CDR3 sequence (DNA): TGTGCCAGCAGCCAGCGGACAGGGGGAATTGGGCCCCAGTACTTC. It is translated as CASSQRTGGIGPQYF.

CDR3 DNA sequence: TGTGCCAGCAGCGTTGGTCCAGTCCAAGAAGCTTTCTTT. It yields the protein CASSVGPVQEAFF. The chain has TRBV9 and TRBJ1-1; D ambiguous. Germline loops: CDR1 SGDLS, CDR2 YYNGEE. The CDR3 is 13 amino acids. Trimming took 2 bases from V and 8 from J, leaving 13 bases between them.

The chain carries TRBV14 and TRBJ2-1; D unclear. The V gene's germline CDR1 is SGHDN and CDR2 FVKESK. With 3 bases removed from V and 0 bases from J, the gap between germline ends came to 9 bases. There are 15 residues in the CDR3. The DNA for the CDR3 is TGTGCCAGCAGCCAGTGGACGGGCTCCTACAATGAGCAGTTCTTC. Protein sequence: CASSQWTGSYNEQFF.

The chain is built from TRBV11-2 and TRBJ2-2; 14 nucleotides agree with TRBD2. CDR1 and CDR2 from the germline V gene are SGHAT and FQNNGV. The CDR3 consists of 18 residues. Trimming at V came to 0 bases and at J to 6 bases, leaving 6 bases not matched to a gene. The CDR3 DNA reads TGTGCCAGCAGCTTAGATCTGGGACTAGCGGGAGTTTCCGGGGAGCTGTTTTTT. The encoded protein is CASSLDLGLAGVSGELFF.